This T cell receptor beta chain was sequenced during a study of blood T cells in healthy people across ages (dated by TCRdb to 2015 to 2017). With respect to the entire study: In model experiments, template switching captured roughly one uniquely barcoded TCR beta cDNA molecule for every two T cells. Age-related changes in TCR beta repertoire diversity were measured in the study by deep sequencing normalized with unique cDNA molecular identifiers. To avoid experimental bias, donors of different ages were spread randomly across the sequencing lanes. Four age groups were formed from the donors: young (average approximately 15 years), middle-aged (just under 40), aged (roughly 58) and long-lived (82). Two additional independent replicas of 1 million unique cDNA reads from the same blood draw were analyzed for two donors (one aged 18 to 30 and one aged 80 or older). What the study reported, not specific to this receptor: Because the CMV infection status of the donors was unknown, age-related changes in expanded clonotypes may potentially have been confounded. Compared with the aged group, the long-lived group had more naive CD4+ T cells, fewer expanded clones and increased TCR diversity, a pattern suggesting age selection. Observed TCR beta diversity per million T cells fell roughly linearly with age, and a significant reduction was already apparent by age roughly 40. The percentage of naive T cells measured by flow cytometry correlated strongly with observed TCR beta diversity. Conclusive comparison of naive and antigen-experienced compartments was prevented by the profiling of bulk unsorted PBMCs. Total diversity estimates from one million sequenced T cells were considered lower bounds and underestimates.

Looking up the germline V gene (reference sequence) yields CDR1 MNHEY and CDR2 SMNVEV. From cysteine to phenylalanine, the CDR3 is 13 amino acids long. The only DNA kept is the CDR3, 39 bases in frame from the first base. Donors were a few dozen systemically healthy Caucasian individuals from Russia aged roughly 6 to 95 years. Around 10 milliliters of peripheral blood were collected from each donor into EDTA-treated Vacutainer tubes. Ficoll-Paque density-gradient centrifugation was used to isolate PBMCs, with at least 7 million per sample. Trizol reagent was used to extract total RNA from PBMCs, with at least 5 micrograms per sample. Naive CD45RAhigh/CD27high T cell percentages were measured by flow cytometry on a PBMC aliquot from every donor. The library was prepared using 5' RACE. The run used an Illumina HiSeq 2500. A second PCR of roughly 6 to 11 cycles was performed with a sample-barcoded 5' primer and a J-beta primer mix. A unique molecular identifier was introduced onto each TCR beta cDNA molecule by a template-switch 5' adaptor carrying 12 random nucleotides. At least 3 million CDR3-containing paired-end reads were obtained from each sample. First-strand cDNA synthesis was performed from all RNA using the Mint cDNA synthesis kit, with priming by a TRBC-specific oligonucleotide. All cDNA was treated with uracil-DNA glycosylase and then went through a first 18-cycle PCR with the universal primers M1SS and BC2_uni_R. In the original analysis: Each sample was normalized by randomly selecting 1 million high-quality reads, each carrying a distinct molecular identifier. Reads sharing molecular identifiers were discarded rather than binned into consensus sequences. CDR3 identification, clonotype clustering and error correction used MiTCR with a Q25 quality threshold and the strictest error-elimination algorithm. A nonparametric unseen species model with Euler transformation was used to estimate lower-bound total TCR beta diversity. TCRdb reprocessed the public reads (quality trimming at Q25 with fastp, clone calling with MiXCR) and kept in-frame beta chains. A single entry per CDR3 protein holds the most common genes and DNA from its merged rows. TCRdb, not the original authors, processed these V and J calls. The sample records 1,100,000 or so distinct CDR3 sequences, more than 40% of which are singletons. Jointly, the top ten make up 18% of the sample.

A note on this clonotype: This clone's antigen is unknown. No quality values exist for individual bases; no much larger clone is one base distant.

Input material: blood. Recombination linked TRBV27 to TRBJ2-1; a tentative D match to TRBD2 spans 6 bases. This clonotype was obtained from a woman aged 55 to 70 in good health. The CDR3 here reads CANRPGVLNEQFF. At the DNA level, the sequence is TGTGCGAACAGGCCGGGAGTACTCAATGAGCAGTTCTTC.